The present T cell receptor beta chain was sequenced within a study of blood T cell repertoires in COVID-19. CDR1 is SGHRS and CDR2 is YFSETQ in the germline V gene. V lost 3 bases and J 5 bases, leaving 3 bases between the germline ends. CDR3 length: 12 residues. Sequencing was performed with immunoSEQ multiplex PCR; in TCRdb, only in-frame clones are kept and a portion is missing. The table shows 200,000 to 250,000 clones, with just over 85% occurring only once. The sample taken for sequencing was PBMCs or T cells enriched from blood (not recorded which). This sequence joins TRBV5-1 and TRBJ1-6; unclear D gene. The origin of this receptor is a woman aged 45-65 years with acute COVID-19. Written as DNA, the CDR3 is TGCGCCAGCAGCTCAAATAATTCACCCCTCCACTTT. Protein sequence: CASSSNNSPLHF.